These 21 T cell receptor beta chains originate from one sample sequenced in a study of long-term antiretroviral therapy in people with HIV. At the survey level, the v3.0 immunoSEQ assay was run. Sequencing used immunoSEQ multiplex PCR; TCRdb keeps in-frame clones, though not all of them. The top ten hold 14% of the sample, which has about 26,000 clones, around 83% seen once. Sequenced material: unsorted PBMCs, taken 2.9 years after starting antiretroviral therapy. These receptors were obtained from a man aged 45-65 years with HIV.

The chain carries TRBV7-3 and TRBJ1-1; possible D gene TRBD1, 6 bases. The germline gives CDR1 SGHTA, CDR2 FQGTGA. This CDR3 is built from 13 residues. Trimming removed 1 base at V and 6 bases at J, with 9 bases between. The CDR3 DNA reads TGTGCCAGCAGCTTAAGGCCAGGGGCTGAAGCTTTCTTT. It specifies CASSLRPGAEAFF.

V is TRBV4-1 and J is TRBJ2-5; possible D gene TRBD2, 5 bases. V was pared by 4 bases and J by 4 bases, with 25 bases between. The CDR3 extends over 18 amino acids. Per germline, CDR1 MGHRA and CDR2 YSYEKL. CDR3 amino acids: CASSPLGGRAEVGETQYF. The CDR3 DNA follows: TGCGCCAGCAGCCCCCTAGGTGGGCGGGCCGAGGTTGGAGAGACCCAGTACTTC.

The chain has TRBV9 and TRBJ2-3; D unclear. V was shortened by 0 bases and J by 0 bases, with 5 bases between the two germline ends. The V gene's germline CDR1 is SGDLS and CDR2 YYNGEE. This CDR3 contains 14 residues. This CDR3 reads CASSVDESTDTQYF. The DNA for the CDR3 is TGTGCCAGCAGCGTAGATGAAAGCACAGATACGCAGTATTTT.

The chain joins TRBV15 to TRBJ1-5; tentative D call: TRBD1 (5 bases). In germline, CDR1 is LNHNV, CDR2 YYDKDF (reference sequence). This CDR3 is built from 16 residues. With 0 bases removed from V and 2 bases from J, the gap between germline ends came to 11 bases. CDR3 in DNA: TGTGCCACCAGCAGAGATCTCGTACAGGGCAATCAGCCCCAGCATTTT. The encoded protein is CATSRDLVQGNQPQHF. The whole variable domain, filled in from reference TRBV15 and TRBJ1-5, reads DAMVIQNPRYQVTQFGKPVTLSCSQTLNHNVMYWYQQKSSQAPKLLFHYYDKDFNNEADTPDNFQSRRPNTSFCFLDIRSPGLGDTAMYLCATSRDLVQGNQPQHFGDGTRLSIL.

The chain has TRBV30 and TRBJ1-2, with 9 bases aligning to TRBD1. CDR1 GTSNPN and CDR2 SVGIG come from the germline V gene (reference sequence). The CDR3 is made up of 13 amino acids. V trimming: 2 bases; J trimming: 5 bases; junction bases outside the gene matches: 3. The CDR3 reads CAWSTGGKYGYTF. CDR3 sequence (DNA): TGTGCCTGGAGTACAGGGGGCAAGTATGGCTACACCTTC.

V and J are TRBV18 and TRBJ2-5, with D possibly TRBD2 on 7 matching bases. From germline, CDR1 is KGHSH and CDR2 LQKENI. The V and J ends lost 0 bases and 2 bases respectively, with 16 bases between them. This CDR3 region has 17 residues. The CDR3 nucleotides are TGTGCCAGCTCACCACCTCGCGGGGGCCCCCCTCAAGAGACCCAGTACTTC. Amino acids: CASSPPRGGPPQETQYF.

J is TRBJ2-1 and V is TRBV28, with D perhaps TRBD1 or TRBD2 (5 bases each). Trimming removed 5 bases at V and 4 bases at J, with 12 bases between. Germline loops: CDR1 MDHEN, CDR2 SYDVKM. This CDR3 has 14 amino acids. The CDR3 region is CASSTGTVYNEQFF. The DNA for the CDR3 is TGTGCCAGCAGTACCGGGACGGTATACAATGAGCAGTTCTTC.

V gene TRBV11-2 combines with J gene TRBJ2-7; 12 bases are a match to TRBD1. The CDR3 totals 19 residues. Germline CDR1 reads SGHAT; CDR2 reads FQNNGV. The ends lost 3 bases at V and 7 bases at J; junction bases unmatched: 19. CDR3 coding DNA: TGTGCCAGCAGCTTCCCCATACCCGACCGGGACAGGGGGCGTGTAGAGCAGTACTTC. Protein sequence: CASSFPIPDRDRGRVEQYF.

The genes are TRBV19 and TRBJ2-2; D is unresolved. Trimming cost V 7 bases and J 1 base, with 10 bases left between them. The CDR3 loop spans 14 amino acids. CDR1 and CDR2 (germline): LNHDA, SQIVND (reference sequence). The CDR3 is CASMGRENTGELFF. CDR3 DNA: TGTGCCAGTATGGGCAGAGAGAACACCGGGGAGCTGTTTTTT.

The V call is TRBV10-1, the J call TRBJ1-2; possibly TRBD1 for D (6 bases). The CDR3 has 14 amino acids. Between the trimmed V and J ends, which lost 9 bases and 8 bases, there was a span of 22 bases. Germline V gene data show CDR1 as WNHNN and CDR2 as SYGVQD (reference sequence). In nucleotides, the CDR3 is TGCGCCAGGCCCTGGGGGGCCCCACTGGGAGGCTACACCTTC. Its protein is CARPWGAPLGGYTF.

This rearrangement joins TRBV4-2 to TRBJ1-2; D might be TRBD1 (5 bases). V shed 0 bases and J shed 4 bases, with 12 bases lying between them. Germline V gives CDR1 LGHNA, CDR2 YNFKEQ. The CDR3 is 15 amino acids. The CDR3 here is CASSQDRERGYGYTF. The CDR3 nucleotides read TGTGCCAGCAGCCAAGACAGGGAGAGGGGCTATGGCTACACCTTC.

The chain combines TRBV19 with TRBJ2-3; 7 bases map to TRBD1. The trim removed 6 bases at V and 0 bases at J, leaving 12 bases unmatched. Germline CDR1 LNHDA, CDR2 SQIVND (reference sequence). The CDR3 loop spans 17 amino acids. CDR3 sequence (DNA): TGTGCCAGTAGACTGACTGGACAGGCCAAGAGCACAGATACGCAGTATTTT. Amino acid sequence: CASRLTGQAKSTDTQYF.

The chain combines TRBV5-4 with TRBJ1-2; 7 bases map to TRBD1. This CDR3 is built from 14 residues. Per the germline V gene, CDR1 is SGHNT and CDR2 is YYREEE (reference sequence). The J segment lost 0 bases and the V segment lost 4 bases, leaving 3 bases of the junction unmatched. The CDR3 reads CASSRTGSNYGYTF. CDR3 DNA: TGTGCCAGCAGCCGGACAGGCTCTAACTATGGCTACACCTTC. Supplemented by reference TRBV5-4 and TRBJ1-2, the full variable domain reads ETGVTQSPTHLIKTRGQQVTLRCSSQSGHNTVSWYQQALGQGPQFIFQYYREEENGRGNFPPRFSGLQFPNYSSELNVNALELDDSALYLCASSRTGSNYGYTFGSGTRLTVV.

Only one count was recorded for this clone. The chain has TRBV6-5 and TRBJ1-6; 8 positions agree with TRBD1. CDR3 length: 15 amino acids. The J segment lost 7 bases and the V segment lost 0 bases, leaving 2 bases of the junction unmatched. CDR1 is MNHEY, CDR2 SVGAGI, per germline. The CDR3 coding sequence is TGTGCCAGCAGTTACTCGGACAGGGACAATTCACCCCTCCACTTT. Its protein product is CASSYSDRDNSPLHF.

CDR3 sequence reads: CASSLTPTYRVNYGYTF. CDR3 coding DNA: TGTGCCAGCAGCCTAACCCCCACATACAGGGTTAACTATGGCTACACCTTC. The chain joins TRBV5-4 to TRBJ1-2, with D perhaps matching TRBD1 (6 bases). V lost 4 bases and J lost 1, with 20 bases in between. Germline CDR1 reads SGHNT; CDR2 reads YYREEE (reference sequence). This CDR3 contains 17 residues. Full variable domain (remainder filled in from reference TRBV5-4 and TRBJ1-2): ETGVTQSPTHLIKTRGQQVTLRCSSQSGHNTVSWYQQALGQGPQFIFQYYREEENGRGNFPPRFSGLQFPNYSSELNVNALELDDSALYLCASSLTPTYRVNYGYTFGSGTRLTVV.

The chain employs TRBV5-1 and TRBJ1-4, with TRBD1 identical over 7 bases. V shed 0 bases and J 3 bases; nucleotides not matched to a gene: 8. The CDR3 runs 17 residues. Germline values: CDR1 SGHRS, CDR2 YFSETQ. CDR3 DNA: TGCGCCAGCAGCTTGGCCCCAGGGGGTACAGCTAATGAAAAACTGTTTTTT. The encoded protein is CASSLAPGGTANEKLFF.

The CDR3 DNA follows: TGTGCCAGCAGCAGTTTTCATCCCGCGGGGGGGCGTACAGATACGCAGTATTTT. This translates into CASSSFHPAGGRTDTQYF. The V gene is TRBV27, the J gene TRBJ2-3; 9 nucleotides line up with TRBD2. V shed 6 bases and J 3 bases; nucleotides not matched to a gene: 16. CDR1 is MNHEY and CDR2 is SMNVEV in the germline V gene (reference sequence). The CDR3 length is 18 residues.

This clone is medium-sized (0.01 to 0.1%). The V call is TRBV19, the J call TRBJ1-5; D not certain. The CDR3 has 12 residues. The ends were cut back, 1 base at V and 7 bases at J, with 5 bases in the middle. Germline CDR1 is LNHDA and CDR2 is SQIVND (reference sequence). The CDR3 spells CASSIGWQPQHF. The CDR3 DNA follows: TGTGCCAGTAGTATAGGTTGGCAGCCCCAGCATTTT.

CDR3 nucleotide sequence: TGTGCCAGCAGTTTAACGGACACACAGATTAGCAATCAGCCCCAGCATTTT. It encodes CASSLTDTQISNQPQHF. This chain connects TRBV27 to TRBJ1-5; perhaps TRBD1 as D (5 bases). The length of the CDR3 is 17 residues. Germline assignment: CDR1 MNHEY and CDR2 SMNVEV (reference sequence). The V end was cut by 2 bases, the J end by 0 bases, with 14 bases between.

The chain joins TRBV28 to TRBJ2-7, with 7 bases lining up with TRBD1. The length of the CDR3 is 13 residues. Per germline, CDR1 MDHEN and CDR2 SYDVKM. V shed 7 bases and J 8 bases; nucleotides not matched to a gene: 11. Here the CDR3 reads CASKGQGVFKQYF. The CDR3 DNA reads TGTGCCAGCAAAGGGCAGGGGGTCTTCAAGCAGTACTTC.

The chain joins TRBV18 to TRBJ2-5; D is possibly TRBD1 or TRBD2 (5 bases each). The CDR3 is made up of 15 amino acids. Germline CDR1 is KGHSH and CDR2 is LQKENI. Trimming pared 3 bases from V and 6 bases from J, leaving 17 bases between. The CDR3 is CASSPGDRSEKTQYF. The CDR3 bases are TGTGCCAGCTCACCGGGGGATCGATCTGAAAAGACCCAGTACTTC.